This TCR beta chain originates from a study of T-cell memory formation after mild COVID-19. Findings and caveats of the study: Memory sampled before infection contained some responding clones, suggesting cross-reactive memory joined. The CD4+ clones that contracted clustered mainly within CM and EM, and the CD8+ clones concentrated in EMRA.

MiXCR was run by TCRdb on the 5' RACE reads, yielding one entry per CDR3 protein. The data hold about 400,000 distinct CDR3 sequences, with more than 15% observed a single time. The CDR3 has 13 residues. The germline V and J ends were trimmed by 1 base and 5 bases, with 8 bases remaining between them. Looked up from germline, CDR1 is MNHEY and CDR2 is SVGEGT. For this clonotype: The antigen is not known.

The TCR comes from a man younger than 30 who had mild COVID-19 (a few samples of this study predate the infection). Cell type and time point are not known. This chain connects TRBV6-2 or TRBV6-3 to TRBJ1-1; D is unresolved. What was sequenced was PBMCs or a T cell subset sorted from them (not recorded which). The CDR3 DNA sequence: TGTGCCAGCAGTTACTATCAGAGGACTGAAGCTTTCTTT. It is translated as CASSYYQRTEAFF.